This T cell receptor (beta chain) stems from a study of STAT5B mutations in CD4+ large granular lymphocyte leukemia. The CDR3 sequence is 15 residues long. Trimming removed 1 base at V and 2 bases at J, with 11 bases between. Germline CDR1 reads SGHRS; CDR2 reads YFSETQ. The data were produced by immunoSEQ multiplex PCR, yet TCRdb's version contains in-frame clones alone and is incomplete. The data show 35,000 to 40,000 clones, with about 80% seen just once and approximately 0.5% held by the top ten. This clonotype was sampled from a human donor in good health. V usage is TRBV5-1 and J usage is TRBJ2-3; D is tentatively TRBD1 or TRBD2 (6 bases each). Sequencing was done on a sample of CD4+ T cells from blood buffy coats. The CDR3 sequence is CASSLWGAHTDTQYF. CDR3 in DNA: TGCGCCAGCAGCTTGTGGGGGGCCCACACAGATACGCAGTATTTT.